These 8 T cell receptor beta chains were sequenced from one sample in a study of cytomegalovirus exposure and HLA in healthy donors. The PCR employed 60 Vbeta primers together with 13 Jbeta primers. TCRdb's copy holds only in-frame clones and misses some; the assay was immunoSEQ multiplex PCR. This table holds 150,000 to 250,000 clones. Sequenced material: PBMCs. The receptors here all came from a boy aged 10-17 years in good health and CMV-seronegative.

J is TRBJ2-7 and V is TRBV7-8; a weak D match, TRBD2 (5 bases). Germline values: CDR1 SGHVS, CDR2 FQNEAQ. V was shortened by 1 base and J by 3 bases, with 10 bases between the two germline ends. CDR3 length: 14 amino acids. Here the CDR3 reads CASSLGGSFYEQYF. The CDR3 nucleotides are TGTGCCAGCAGCTTAGGAGGGTCCTTCTACGAGCAGTACTTC. Supplemented by reference TRBV7-8 and TRBJ2-7, the full variable domain reads GAGVSQSPRYKVAKRGQDVALRCDPISGHVSLFWYQQALGQGPEFLTYFQNEAQLDKSGLPSDRFFAERPEGSVSTLKIQRTQQEDSAVYLCASSLGGSFYEQYFGPGTRLTVT.

This chain uses TRBV5-5 with TRBJ2-7; a possible D gene is TRBD1 (6 bases). CDR1 is SGHKS, CDR2 YYEKEE, per germline (reference sequence). CDR3 length equals 14 residues. Deletions cut 5 bases from V and 2 bases from J, with 14 bases between. The CDR3 protein is CASRQGQSPYEQYF. DNA of the CDR3: TGTGCCAGCAGACAAGGACAGTCTCCCTACGAGCAGTACTTC. Variable domain in full (rest from reference TRBV5-5 and TRBJ2-7): DAGVTQSPTHLIKTRGQQVTLRCSPISGHKSVSWYQQVLGQGPQFIFQYYEKEERGRGNFPDRFSARQFPNYSSELNVNALLLGDSALYLCASRQGQSPYEQYFGPGTRLTVT.

This chain links TRBV5-6 with TRBJ1-1, with 7 bases lining up with TRBD1. Germline V lookup: CDR1 SGHDT, CDR2 YYEEEE. This CDR3 has 13 amino acids. V shed 2 bases and J 4 bases; nucleotides not matched to a gene: 2. The chain's CDR3 is CASSFQGGTEAFF. The CDR3 DNA reads as TGTGCCAGCAGCTTCCAGGGGGGCACTGAAGCTTTCTTT.

This sequence joins TRBV7-2 and TRBJ2-3, with no clear D. Germline lookup yields CDR1 SGHTA and CDR2 FQGNSA. This CDR3 is built from 14 residues. The germline V and J ends were trimmed by 0 bases and 3 bases, with 7 bases remaining between them. In DNA, the CDR3 is TGTGCCAGCAGCTTAGCGGGCTTGACAGATACGCAGTATTTT. It translates to CASSLAGLTDTQYF.

The CDR3 DNA sequence: TGTGCCAGCTCACCAGGAGCGGGGCCTCCCTACGAGCAGTACTTC. It yields the protein CASSPGAGPPYEQYF. The V and J genes are TRBV18 and TRBJ2-7, with 7 bases identical to TRBD2. The ends lost 2 bases at V and 2 bases at J; junction bases unmatched: 6. In germline, CDR1 is KGHSH, CDR2 LQKENI. CDR3 length: 15 residues.

The chain is built from TRBV7-6 and TRBJ1-1; D is unresolved. V shed 6 bases and J shed 6 bases, with 14 bases lying between them. The length of the CDR3 is 13 residues. The germline gives CDR1 SGHVS, CDR2 FNYEAQ. The CDR3 coding sequence is TGTGCCAGCAGTCGGCACTCCCAGGCTGAAGCTTTCTTT. Its translation: CASSRHSQAEAFF.

This sequence joins TRBV11-2 and TRBJ2-1; D is unresolved. The V gene's germline CDR1 is SGHAT and CDR2 FQNNGV. V was trimmed by 1 base and J by 4 bases, leaving 5 bases between them. The CDR3 runs 13 residues. CDR3 region: CASSLGGYNEQFF. The CDR3 bases are TGTGCCAGCAGCTTAGGCGGTTACAATGAGCAGTTCTTC.

J is TRBJ2-3 and V is TRBV9; 8 bases match TRBD2. Germline loops: CDR1 SGDLS, CDR2 YYNGEE. CDR3 length: 19 residues. V gave up 0 bases and J gave up 0 bases; unmatched junction bases: 12. The CDR3 DNA reads TGTGCCAGCAGCGTAGCAGGAAGCGGGAGTGTTACTAGCACAGATACGCAGTATTTT. It encodes CASSVAGSGSVTSTDTQYF.